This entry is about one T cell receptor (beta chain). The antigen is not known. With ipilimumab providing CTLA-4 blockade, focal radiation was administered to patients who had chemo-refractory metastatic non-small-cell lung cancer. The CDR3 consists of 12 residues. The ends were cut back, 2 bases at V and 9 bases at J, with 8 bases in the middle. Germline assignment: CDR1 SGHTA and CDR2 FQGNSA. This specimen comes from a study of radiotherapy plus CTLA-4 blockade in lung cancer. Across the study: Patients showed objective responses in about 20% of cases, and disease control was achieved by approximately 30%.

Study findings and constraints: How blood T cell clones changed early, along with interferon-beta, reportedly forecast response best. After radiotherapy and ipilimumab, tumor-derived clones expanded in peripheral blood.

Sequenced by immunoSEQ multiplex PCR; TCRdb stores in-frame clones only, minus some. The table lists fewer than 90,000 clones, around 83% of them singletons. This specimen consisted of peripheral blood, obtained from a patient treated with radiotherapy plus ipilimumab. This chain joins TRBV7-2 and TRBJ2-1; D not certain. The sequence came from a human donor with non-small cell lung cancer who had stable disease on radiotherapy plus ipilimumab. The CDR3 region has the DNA TGTGCCAGCAGCTTAAGTGTGATTGAGCAGTTCTTC. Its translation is CASSLSVIEQFF. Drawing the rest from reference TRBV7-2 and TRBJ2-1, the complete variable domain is GAGVSQSPSNKVTEKGKDVELRCDPISGHTALYWYRQSLGQGLEFLIYFQGNSAPDKSGLPSDRFSAERTGGSVSTLTIQRTQQEDSAVYLCASSLSVIEQFFGPGTRLTVL.